This is a list of T cell receptor beta chains from one sample in a study of T cells in Graves' hyperthyroidism and ophthalmopathy. TCRdb re-derived calls from the multiplex PCR reads in MiXCR, one entry per CDR3 protein. The sample lists 250,000 to 300,000 distinct CDR3 sequences; about 14% were seen once. Sequenced material: blood. The receptors originated from a woman in her 30s with Graves' hyperthyroidism that later progressed to Graves' ophthalmopathy. CDR3s include the opening cysteine and the closing phenylalanine or tryptophan. D genes are given only for firm matches. Rows may omit the clone size; those that give it use once, few, many or a size class.

clone_size	v_call	j_call	d_call	cdr3_nt	cdr3_aa
many	TRBV27	TRBJ2-7	.	TGTGCCAGCAGTTCCATCGGCGCGGCCTACGAGCAGTACTTC	CASSSIGAAYEQYF
.	TRBV20-1	TRBJ2-7	TRBD1	TGCAGTGCTGCTGGGGGGCAGGGGGCCTCCTACGAGCAGTACTTC	CSAAGGQGASYEQYF
few	TRBV5-4	TRBJ2-1	.	TGTGCCAGCAGCCTAATTGGACGAGGGACCTACAATGAGCAGTTCTTC	CASSLIGRGTYNEQFF
many	TRBV28	TRBJ2-7	.	TGTGCCAGCAGTTTGTCCGGCCTGCCCCCCTACGAGCAGTACTTC	CASSLSGLPPYEQYF
many	TRBV3-1	TRBJ2-3	.	TGTGCCAGCAGCCAAGAGGGGGTAGGCACAGATACGCAGTATTTT	CASSQEGVGTDTQYF
many	TRBV12-3/TRBV12-4	TRBJ1-2	TRBD1	TGTGCCAGCAGTCCCAGGGACAGGGGAACCTATGGCTACACCTTC	CASSPRDRGTYGYTF
many	TRBV28	TRBJ1-4	.	TGTGCCAGCAGTTTATACCGGCCTCCGGGGCTTAATCAAAAACTGTTTTTT	CASSLYRPPGLNQKLFF
many	TRBV11-2	TRBJ2-7	.	TGTGCCAGCAGCCCCGGCTGGGGTAGCGACTACGAGCAGTACTTC	CASSPGWGSDYEQYF
many	TRBV28	TRBJ1-2	.	TGTGCCAGCAGTTACCATGGGCGGAGGGTGGCCGGCTACACCTTC	CASSYHGRRVAGYTF
.	TRBV7-3	TRBJ2-2	TRBD1	TGTGCCAGCAGCACCGGGACAGGGGACGGGGAGCTGTTTTTT	CASSTGTGDGELFF
few	TRBV4-3	TRBJ2-2	.	TGCGCCAGCAGCCAAGGCCTCCCTCCCGGGGAGCTGTTTTTT	CASSQGLPPGELFF
many	TRBV2	TRBJ2-3	TRBD1	TGTGCCAGCAGTCAGGACAGGGCGACAGATACGCAGTATTTT	CASSQDRATDTQYF
.	TRBV6-5	TRBJ2-7	TRBD2	TGTGCCAGCAGTTACGGTAGCGGGGGGGCCTACGAGCAGTACTTC	CASSYGSGGAYEQYF
few	TRBV5-4	TRBJ2-2	TRBD2	TGTGCCAGCAGCCCTCTAGGGACTAGCGGGATTTCCGGGGAGCTGTTTTTT	CASSPLGTSGISGELFF
many	TRBV3-1	TRBJ2-1	TRBD2	TGTGCCAGCAGCCAAGACCTAGCGGGATCCTACAATGAGCAGTTCTTC	CASSQDLAGSYNEQFF
many	TRBV5-1	TRBJ2-1	.	TGCGCCAGCAGCTTGGATTCGTGGGTTTACAATGAGCAGTTCTTC	CASSLDSWVYNEQFF
many	TRBV7-8	TRBJ1-2	TRBD1	TGTGCCAGCAGCCAGGGGGCTTCCTATGGCTACACCTTC	CASSQGASYGYTF
few	TRBV3-2	TRBJ2-1	.	TGTGCCAGCAGCCAAGACTATAGAGAAGATGAGCAGTTCTTC	CASSQDYREDEQFF
many	TRBV13	TRBJ2-1	.	TGTGCCAGCAGCTCGTACTCCTACAATGAGCAGTTCTTC	CASSSYSYNEQFF
few	TRBV9	TRBJ2-5	.	TGTGCCAGCAGCGTAGTCCATGGGGAAGGTGAGACCCAGTACTTC	CASSVVHGEGETQYF
.	TRBV12-3/TRBV12-4	TRBJ2-3	TRBD1	TGTGCCAGCAGCTTAGGAGACCCCGCTGACAGGGTTGGGGCAGATACGCAGTATTTT	CASSLGDPADRVGADTQYF
many	TRBV12-3/TRBV12-4	TRBJ2-7	.	TGTGCCAGCACCCTCTCCTACGAGCAGTACTTC	CASTLSYEQYF
many	TRBV7-7	TRBJ2-7	TRBD2	TGTGCTAGCAGCTTATTGTTAGCGGGAGGGCCCCTTCCCTACGAGCAGTACTTC	CASSLLLAGGPLPYEQYF
many	TRBV28	TRBJ2-1	.	TGTGCCAGCAGTTTTTGGGGAATTGTTTCCTACAATGAGCAGTTCTTC	CASSFWGIVSYNEQFF
few	TRBV4-2	TRBJ2-3	.	TGTGCCAGCAGCCTCCGGGGCTATAACACAGATACGCAGTATTTT	CASSLRGYNTDTQYF